A selection of T cell receptor beta chains follows, all from one sample in a study of T cells in Graves' hyperthyroidism and ophthalmopathy. TCRdb used MiXCR to reprocess the multiplex PCR reads, holding one entry per CDR3 protein. The sample records 490,000 or so distinct CDR3 sequences, 15% to 20% being singletons. Sequences were obtained from blood. The source of these receptors is a young woman with Graves' ophthalmopathy. The CDR3 runs from the conserved cysteine through the conserved F or W. A D gene is named only where the DNA matches it firmly. Size tells how often a clone was seen (once, few, many) or the class of an expanded clone, and some rows leave it out.

>TRBJ2-7|.|TRBV9|.
CASSAFDLEYEQYF
TGTGCCAGCAGCGCCTTCGATCTAGAGTACGAGCAGTACTTC
>TRBJ1-3|.|TRBV7-2|.
CASSRRDNPGNTIYF
TGTGCCAGCAGCCGCCGGGACAACCCTGGAAACACCATATATTTT
>TRBJ2-5|many|TRBV6-1|.
CASSEALRNPYQETQYF
TGTGCCAGCAGTGAAGCGCTAAGGAACCCTTACCAAGAGACCCAGTACTTC
>TRBJ2-7|few|TRBV6-6|.
CASSYSDGNNEQYF
TGTGCCAGCAGTTATTCGGACGGCAATAACGAGCAGTACTTC
>TRBJ1-2|many|TRBV28|.
CASSLYGGNYGYTF
TGTGCCAGCAGTTTATATGGCGGTAACTATGGCTACACCTTC
>TRBJ2-7|many|TRBV29-1|.
CSVRIGWVSGEQYF
TGCAGCGTTAGAATAGGTTGGGTCTCGGGGGAGCAGTACTTC
>TRBJ2-3|few|TRBV7-6|TRBD1
CASSLFGQGITDTQYF
TGTGCCAGCAGCTTATTTGGACAGGGGATAACAGATACGCAGTATTTT
>TRBJ2-7|many|TRBV20-1|.
CSAPRGGSPYEQYF
TGCAGTGCCCCCCGGGGCGGTAGCCCTTACGAGCAGTACTTC
>TRBJ2-7|.|TRBV5-1|.
CASSQEPRTVGTYEQYF
TGCGCCAGCAGCCAAGAACCCCGGACAGTTGGAACCTACGAGCAGTACTTC
>TRBJ2-7|.|TRBV20-1|TRBD2
CSATTSYYSYEQYF
TGCAGTGCCACGACTAGCTACTACTCCTACGAGCAGTACTTC
>TRBJ2-7|.|TRBV12-3/TRBV12-4|TRBD2
CASRPTSGAAYEQYF
TGTGCCAGCAGGCCCACTAGCGGGGCGGCCTACGAGCAGTACTTC
>TRBJ2-1|few|TRBV29-1|.
CSVAPRDNEQFF
TGCAGCGTTGCGCCTAGAGACAATGAGCAGTTCTTC
>TRBJ2-5|many|TRBV3-2|.
CASIYGVGLTKETQYF
TGTGCCAGCATCTACGGGGTCGGACTCACAAAAGAGACCCAGTACTTC
>TRBJ1-5|.|TRBV19|.
CATPRTTKFNQPQHF
TGTGCCACCCCAAGAACCACCAAGTTCAATCAGCCCCAGCATTTT
>TRBJ2-3|many|TRBV11-1|.
CASSSRPGPSTDTQYF
TGTGCCAGCAGCTCCCGCCCTGGTCCCAGCACAGATACGCAGTATTTT
>TRBJ2-3|.|TRBV20-1|.
CSARGGAMDTQYF
TGCAGTGCTAGAGGGGGGGCTATGGATACGCAGTATTTT
>TRBJ2-7|.|TRBV9|TRBD2
CASSLSGGLYEQYF
TGTGCCAGCAGCCTCTCGGGGGGGCTCTACGAGCAGTACTTC
>TRBJ2-1|many|TRBV15|TRBD2
CATSRVAGTRNNEQFF
TGTGCCACCAGCAGAGTAGCAGGGACTAGGAACAATGAGCAGTTCTTC
>TRBJ2-3|.|TRBV19|TRBD2
CASSPRLAESTDAQYF
TGTGCCAGTAGTCCACGACTAGCGGAGAGCACAGATGCGCAGTATTTT
>TRBJ2-7|.|TRBV7-2|TRBD1
CASSLQGQRYEQYF
TGTGCCAGCAGCTTACAGGGACAGCGCTACGAGCAGTACTTC
>TRBJ2-1|.|TRBV28|.
CASSFQSWRSNEQFF
TGTGCCAGCAGTTTTCAGTCATGGCGGTCCAATGAGCAGTTCTTC
>TRBJ2-7|.|TRBV7-2|.
CASSTISGQSEQYF
TGTGCCAGCAGCACTATATCCGGACAGTCCGAGCAGTACTTC
>TRBJ2-2|.|TRBV7-2|TRBD1
CASSRQTGDTGELFF
TGTGCCAGCAGCCGACAGACAGGGGACACCGGGGAGCTGTTTTTT
>TRBJ2-1|few|TRBV9|TRBD2
CASSVALAGVSREQFF
TGTGCCAGCAGCGTAGCCCTAGCGGGAGTATCTCGCGAGCAGTTCTTC
>TRBJ2-7|few|TRBV30|TRBD1
CAWRIGTGDYEQYF
TGTGCCTGGAGGATAGGGACAGGGGACTACGAGCAGTACTTC
>TRBJ2-1|.|TRBV5-1|.
CASSLVAARTNEQFF
TGCGCCAGCAGCTTGGTGGCTGCACGTACAAATGAGCAGTTCTTC
>TRBJ2-1|many|TRBV20-1|.
CSARRPEADRSRYEQFF
TGCAGTGCTAGACGACCTGAAGCGGACCGGAGTAGGTATGAGCAGTTCTTC
>TRBJ2-1|.|TRBV3-1|.
CASSQRTGANEQFF
TGTGCCAGCAGCCAACGGACGGGGGCAAATGAGCAGTTCTTC
>TRBJ2-2|few|TRBV14|.
CASSQVRVRTGELFF
TGTGCCAGCAGCCAAGTGAGGGTCCGCACCGGGGAGCTGTTTTTT
>TRBJ2-1|many|TRBV20-1|.
CSARAGASYDEQFF
TGCAGTGCTAGGGCGGGGGCATCCTATGATGAGCAGTTCTTC
>TRBJ1-1|.|TRBV20-1|.
CSAVRNTEAFF
TGCAGTGCTGTCCGAAACACTGAAGCTTTCTTT